The 4 T cell receptor beta chains presented below share a single source sample, sequenced in a study of lymphopenia after photon versus proton radiotherapy. Clones were sequenced by immunoSEQ multiplex PCR, and TCRdb holds only the in-frame ones, with some missing. The sample consists of some 31,000 clones, about 87% of them appearing once. Specimen: peripheral blood, collected from a patient treated with proton-based radiotherapy. Receptor source: a woman aged 70-85 years with pancreatic cancer.

The rearrangement links TRBV27 to TRBJ2-7, with a tentative D call TRBD1 (6 bases). Germline loops: CDR1 MNHEY, CDR2 SMNVEV (reference sequence). The V end lost 6 bases, the J end lost 1 base, and 13 bases lay between the germline ends. The CDR3 sequence is 14 residues long. The CDR3 protein is CASSRGRGSYEQYF. The CDR3 nucleotides read TGTGCCAGCAGCAGGGGCCGGGGATCCTACGAGCAGTACTTC.

The CDR3 DNA reads as TGTGCCAGCAGCTCTAGCGGTTACTACGAGCAGTACTTC. Translation: CASSSSGYYEQYF. The chain carries TRBV7-2 and TRBJ2-7; 7 bases are a match to TRBD2. Germline-derived CDR1 and CDR2 are SGHTA and FQGNSA. The CDR3 loop spans 13 amino acids. The junction had 3 bases not matched to a gene; V was cut back by 4 bases and J by 3 bases.

V gene TRBV30 combines with J gene TRBJ2-1; possibly TRBD2 for D (6 bases). Germline CDR1 and CDR2: GTSNPN and SVGIG (reference sequence). The CDR3 totals 11 residues. The CDR3 region is CGVAANNEQFF. The CDR3 DNA follows: TGTGGGGTAGCGGCTAACAATGAGCAGTTCTTC.

The chain uses TRBV28 and TRBJ2-1; the match to TRBD1 covers 7 bases. The trim removed 5 bases at V and 7 bases at J, leaving 11 bases unmatched. There are 15 residues in the CDR3. Germline loops: CDR1 MDHEN, CDR2 SYDVKM. The DNA for the CDR3 is TGTGCCAGCAGTCTACCGACAGGGAACGGAAATGAGCAGTTCTTC. Translating gives CASSLPTGNGNEQFF.